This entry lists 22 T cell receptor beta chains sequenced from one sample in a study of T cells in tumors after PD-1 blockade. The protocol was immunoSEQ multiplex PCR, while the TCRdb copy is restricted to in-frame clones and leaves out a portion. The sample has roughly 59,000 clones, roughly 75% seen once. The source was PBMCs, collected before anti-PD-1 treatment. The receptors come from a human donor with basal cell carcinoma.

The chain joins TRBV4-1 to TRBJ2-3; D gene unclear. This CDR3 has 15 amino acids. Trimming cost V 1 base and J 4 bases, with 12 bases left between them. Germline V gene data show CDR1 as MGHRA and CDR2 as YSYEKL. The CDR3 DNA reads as TGCGCCAGCAGCCAAGGGAACGGGTTACCAGATACGCAGTATTTT. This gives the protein CASSQGNGLPDTQYF.

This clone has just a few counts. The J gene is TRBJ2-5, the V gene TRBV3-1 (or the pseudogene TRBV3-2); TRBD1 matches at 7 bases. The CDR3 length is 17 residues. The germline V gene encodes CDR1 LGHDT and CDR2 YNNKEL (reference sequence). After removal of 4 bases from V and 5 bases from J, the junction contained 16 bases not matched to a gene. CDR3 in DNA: TGTGCCAGCAGCCTTGACCGACAGGGCCTATATTCCGAGACCCAGTACTTC. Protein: CASSLDRQGLYSETQYF.

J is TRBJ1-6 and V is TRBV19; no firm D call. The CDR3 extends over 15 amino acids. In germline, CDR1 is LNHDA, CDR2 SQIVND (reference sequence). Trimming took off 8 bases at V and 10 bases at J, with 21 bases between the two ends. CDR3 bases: TGTGCCAGTTCCATTGCCGGGCATCGATCGTCACCCCTCCACTTT. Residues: CASSIAGHRSSPLHF.

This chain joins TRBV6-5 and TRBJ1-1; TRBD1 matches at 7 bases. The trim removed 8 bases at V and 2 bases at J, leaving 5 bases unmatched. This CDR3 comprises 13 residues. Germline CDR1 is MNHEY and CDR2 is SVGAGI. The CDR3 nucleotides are TGTGCCAGCGTAAGACAGGGAAACACTGAAGCTTTCTTT. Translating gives CASVRQGNTEAFF.

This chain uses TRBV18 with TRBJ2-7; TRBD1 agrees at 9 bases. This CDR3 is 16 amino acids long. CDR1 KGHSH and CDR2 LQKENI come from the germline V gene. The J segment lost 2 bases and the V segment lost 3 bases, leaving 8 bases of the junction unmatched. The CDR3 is CASSPFGTGTTYEQYF. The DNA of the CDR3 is TGTGCCAGCTCACCGTTCGGGACAGGGACTACCTACGAGCAGTACTTC.

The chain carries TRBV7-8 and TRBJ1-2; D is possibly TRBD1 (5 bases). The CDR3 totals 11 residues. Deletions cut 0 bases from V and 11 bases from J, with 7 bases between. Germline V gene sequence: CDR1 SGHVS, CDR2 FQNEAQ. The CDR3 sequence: CASSLATEYTF. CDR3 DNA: TGTGCCAGCAGCTTAGCGACAGAGTACACCTTC.

CDR3 sequence reads: CASTPRGGPTDTQYF. The DNA for the CDR3 is TGTGCCAGCACCCCGCGGGGGGGGCCGACAGATACGCAGTATTTT. The chain links TRBV5-6 to TRBJ2-3; 9 nucleotides match TRBD2. With V trimmed by 6 bases and J by 3 bases, 8 bases remained unmatched. The germline V gene has CDR1 SGHDT and CDR2 YYEEEE. The CDR3 is 15 amino acids. Drawing the rest from reference TRBV5-6 and TRBJ2-3, the complete variable domain is DAGVTQSPTHLIKTRGQQVTLRCSPKSGHDTVSWYQQALGQGPQFIFQYYEEEERQRGNFPDRFSGHQFPNYSSELNVNALLLGDSALYLCASTPRGGPTDTQYFGPGTRLTVL.

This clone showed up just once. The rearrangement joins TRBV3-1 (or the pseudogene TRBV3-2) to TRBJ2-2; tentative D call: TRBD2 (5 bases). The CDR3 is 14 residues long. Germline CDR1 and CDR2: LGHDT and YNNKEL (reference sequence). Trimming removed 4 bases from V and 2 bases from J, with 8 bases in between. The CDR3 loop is CASSRTQNTGELFF. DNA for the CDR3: TGTGCCAGCAGCCGGACTCAAAACACCGGGGAGCTGTTTTTT.

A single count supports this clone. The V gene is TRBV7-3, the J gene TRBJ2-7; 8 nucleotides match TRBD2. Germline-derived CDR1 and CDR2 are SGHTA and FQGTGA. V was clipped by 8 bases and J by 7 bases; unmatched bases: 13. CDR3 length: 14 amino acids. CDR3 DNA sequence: TGTGCCAGCGCGAGAACCGGGGGGGCTTTAGAGCAGTACTTC. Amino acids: CASARTGGALEQYF.

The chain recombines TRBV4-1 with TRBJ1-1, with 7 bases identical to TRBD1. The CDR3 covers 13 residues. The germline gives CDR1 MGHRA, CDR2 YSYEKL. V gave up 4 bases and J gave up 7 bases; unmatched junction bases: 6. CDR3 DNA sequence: TGCGCCAGCAGCCCCGGGACAGAAAGTGAAGCTTTCTTT. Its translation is CASSPGTESEAFF.

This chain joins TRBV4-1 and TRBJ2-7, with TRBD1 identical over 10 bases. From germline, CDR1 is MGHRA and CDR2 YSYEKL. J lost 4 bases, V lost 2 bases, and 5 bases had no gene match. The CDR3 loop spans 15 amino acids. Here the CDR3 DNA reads TGCGCCAGCAGCCAACACGGGACAGGGGATTACGAGCAGTACTTC. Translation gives CASSQHGTGDYEQYF.

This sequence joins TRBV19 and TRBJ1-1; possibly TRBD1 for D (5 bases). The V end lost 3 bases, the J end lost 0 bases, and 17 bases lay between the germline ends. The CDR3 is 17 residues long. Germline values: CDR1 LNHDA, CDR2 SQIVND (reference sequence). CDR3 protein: CASSIDRGFPLNTEAFF. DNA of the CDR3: TGTGCCAGTAGTATTGACAGAGGATTTCCATTGAACACTGAAGCTTTCTTT.

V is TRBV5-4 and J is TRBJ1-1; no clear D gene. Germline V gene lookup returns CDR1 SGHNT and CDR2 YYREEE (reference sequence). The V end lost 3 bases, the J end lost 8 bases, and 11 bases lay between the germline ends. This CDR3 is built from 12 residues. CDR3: CASSSLTEEAFF. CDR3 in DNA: TGTGCCAGCAGCTCCCTCACGGAGGAAGCTTTCTTT. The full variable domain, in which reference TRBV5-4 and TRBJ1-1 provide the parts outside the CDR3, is ETGVTQSPTHLIKTRGQQVTLRCSSQSGHNTVSWYQQALGQGPQFIFQYYREEENGRGNFPPRFSGLQFPNYSSELNVNALELDDSALYLCASSSLTEEAFFGQGTRLTVV.

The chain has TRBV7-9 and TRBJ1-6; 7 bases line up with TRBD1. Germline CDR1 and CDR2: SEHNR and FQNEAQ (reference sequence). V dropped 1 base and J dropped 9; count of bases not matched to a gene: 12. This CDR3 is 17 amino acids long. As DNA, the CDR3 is TGTGCCAGCAGCTTAGACAGGGGTCGCTCTGGTAGTTCACCCCTCCACTTT. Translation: CASSLDRGRSGSSPLHF.

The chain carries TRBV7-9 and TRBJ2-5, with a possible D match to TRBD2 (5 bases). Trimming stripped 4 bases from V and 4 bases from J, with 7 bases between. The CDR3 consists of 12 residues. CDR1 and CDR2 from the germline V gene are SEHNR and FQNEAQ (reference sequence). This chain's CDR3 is CASSSEGETQYF. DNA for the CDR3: TGTGCCAGCAGCTCCGAGGGAGAGACCCAGTACTTC.

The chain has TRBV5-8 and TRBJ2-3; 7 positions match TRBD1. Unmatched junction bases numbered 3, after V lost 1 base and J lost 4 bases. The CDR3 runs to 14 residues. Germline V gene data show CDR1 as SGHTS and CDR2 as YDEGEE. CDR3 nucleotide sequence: TGTGCCAGCAGCTTGTTAACAGGGGCAGATACGCAGTATTTT. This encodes CASSLLTGADTQYF.

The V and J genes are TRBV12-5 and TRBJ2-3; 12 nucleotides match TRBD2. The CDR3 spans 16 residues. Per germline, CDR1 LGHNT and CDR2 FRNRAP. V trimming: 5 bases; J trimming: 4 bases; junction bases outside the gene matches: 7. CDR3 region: CASGGKLAGGSDTQYF. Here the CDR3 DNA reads TGTGCTAGTGGTGGAAAACTAGCGGGGGGTTCAGATACGCAGTATTTT.

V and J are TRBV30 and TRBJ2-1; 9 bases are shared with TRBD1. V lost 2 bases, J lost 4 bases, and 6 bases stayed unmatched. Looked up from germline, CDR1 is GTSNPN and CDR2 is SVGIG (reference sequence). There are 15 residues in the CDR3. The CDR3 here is CAWSRDRVRYNEQFF. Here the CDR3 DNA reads TGTGCCTGGAGTCGGGACAGGGTTCGATACAATGAGCAGTTCTTC.

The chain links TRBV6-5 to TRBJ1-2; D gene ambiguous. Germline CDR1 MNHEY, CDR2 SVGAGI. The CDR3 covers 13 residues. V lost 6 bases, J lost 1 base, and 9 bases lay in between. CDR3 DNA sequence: TGTGCCAGCAGACTCGACGGTAACTATGGCTACACCTTC. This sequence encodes CASRLDGNYGYTF.

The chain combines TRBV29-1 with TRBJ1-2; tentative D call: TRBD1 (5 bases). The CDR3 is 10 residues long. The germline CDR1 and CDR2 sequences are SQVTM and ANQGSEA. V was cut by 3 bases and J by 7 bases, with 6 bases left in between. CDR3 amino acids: CSVDGGGYTF. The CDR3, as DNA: TGCAGCGTTGATGGGGGTGGCTACACCTTC.

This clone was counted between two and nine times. The CDR3 DNA is TGTGCCAGCAGTGCGACAGGGGGCGTTCAGAGCTACACCTTC. Translating gives CASSATGGVQSYTF. V and J are TRBV28 and TRBJ1-2; 10 bases are a match to TRBD1. Germline CDR1 MDHEN, CDR2 SYDVKM. The CDR3 spans 14 residues. Trimming removed 5 bases from V and 9 bases from J; junction bases left unmatched: 9.

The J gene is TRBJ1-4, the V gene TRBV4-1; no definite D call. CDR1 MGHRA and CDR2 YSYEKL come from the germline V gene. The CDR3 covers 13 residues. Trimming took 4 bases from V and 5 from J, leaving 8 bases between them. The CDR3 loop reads CASSRGLNEKLFF. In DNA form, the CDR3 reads TGCGCCAGCAGCCGCGGACTGAATGAAAAACTGTTTTTT.